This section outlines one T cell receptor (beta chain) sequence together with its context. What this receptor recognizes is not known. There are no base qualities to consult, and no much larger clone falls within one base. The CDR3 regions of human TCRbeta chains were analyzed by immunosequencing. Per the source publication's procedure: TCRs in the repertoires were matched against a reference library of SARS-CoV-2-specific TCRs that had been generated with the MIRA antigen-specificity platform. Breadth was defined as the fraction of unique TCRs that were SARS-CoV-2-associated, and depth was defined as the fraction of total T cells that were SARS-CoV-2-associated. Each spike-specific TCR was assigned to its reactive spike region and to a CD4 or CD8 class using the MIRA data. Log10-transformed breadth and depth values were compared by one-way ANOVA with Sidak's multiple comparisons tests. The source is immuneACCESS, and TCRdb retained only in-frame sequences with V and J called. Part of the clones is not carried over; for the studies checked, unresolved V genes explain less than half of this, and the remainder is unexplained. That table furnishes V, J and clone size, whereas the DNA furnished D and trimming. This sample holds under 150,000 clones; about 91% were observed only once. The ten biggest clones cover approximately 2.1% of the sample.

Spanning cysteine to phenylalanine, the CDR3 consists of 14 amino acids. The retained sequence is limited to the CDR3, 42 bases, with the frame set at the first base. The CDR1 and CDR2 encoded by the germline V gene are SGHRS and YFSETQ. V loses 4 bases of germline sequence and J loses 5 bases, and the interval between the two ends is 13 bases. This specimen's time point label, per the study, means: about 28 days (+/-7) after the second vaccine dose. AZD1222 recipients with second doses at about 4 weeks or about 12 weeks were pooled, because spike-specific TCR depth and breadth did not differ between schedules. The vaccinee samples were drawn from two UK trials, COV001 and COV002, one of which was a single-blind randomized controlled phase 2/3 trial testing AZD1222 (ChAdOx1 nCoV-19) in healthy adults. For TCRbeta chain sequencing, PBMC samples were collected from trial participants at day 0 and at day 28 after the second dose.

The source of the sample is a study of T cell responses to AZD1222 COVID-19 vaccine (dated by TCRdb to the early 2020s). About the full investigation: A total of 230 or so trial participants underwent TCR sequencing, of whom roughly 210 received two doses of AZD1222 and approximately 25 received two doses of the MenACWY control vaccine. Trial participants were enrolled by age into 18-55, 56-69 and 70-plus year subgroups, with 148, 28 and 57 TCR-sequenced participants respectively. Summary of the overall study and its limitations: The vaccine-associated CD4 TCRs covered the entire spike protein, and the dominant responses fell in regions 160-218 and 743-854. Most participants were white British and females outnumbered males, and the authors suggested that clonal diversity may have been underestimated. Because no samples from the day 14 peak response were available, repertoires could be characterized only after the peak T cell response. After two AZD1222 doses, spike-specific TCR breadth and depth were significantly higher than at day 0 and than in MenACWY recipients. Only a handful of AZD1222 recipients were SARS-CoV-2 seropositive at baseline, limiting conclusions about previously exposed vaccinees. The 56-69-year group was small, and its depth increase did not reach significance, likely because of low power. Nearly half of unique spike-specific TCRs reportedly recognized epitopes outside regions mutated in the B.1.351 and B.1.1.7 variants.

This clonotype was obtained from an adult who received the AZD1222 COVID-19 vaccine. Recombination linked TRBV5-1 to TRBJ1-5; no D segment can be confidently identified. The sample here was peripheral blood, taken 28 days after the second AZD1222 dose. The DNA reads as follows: TGCGCCAGCAGCCCGGACGGCTCCCATCAGCCCCAGCATTTT. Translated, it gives CASSPDGSHQPQHF.